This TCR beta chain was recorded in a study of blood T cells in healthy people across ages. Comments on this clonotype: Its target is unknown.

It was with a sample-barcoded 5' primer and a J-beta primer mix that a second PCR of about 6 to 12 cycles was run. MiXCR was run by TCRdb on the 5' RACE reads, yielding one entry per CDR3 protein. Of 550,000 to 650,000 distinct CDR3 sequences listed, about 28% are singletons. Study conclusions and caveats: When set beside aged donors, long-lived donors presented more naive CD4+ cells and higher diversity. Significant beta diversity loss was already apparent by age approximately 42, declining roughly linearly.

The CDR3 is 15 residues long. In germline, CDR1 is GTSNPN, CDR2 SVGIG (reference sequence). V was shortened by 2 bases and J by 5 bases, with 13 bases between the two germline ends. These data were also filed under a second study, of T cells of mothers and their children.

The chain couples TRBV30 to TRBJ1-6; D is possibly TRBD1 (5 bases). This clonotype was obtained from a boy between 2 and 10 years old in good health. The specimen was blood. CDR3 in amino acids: CAWSRAGGNNSPLHF. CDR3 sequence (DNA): TGTGCCTGGAGTCGGGCCGGGGGAAATAATTCACCCCTCCACTTT.